These 7 T cell receptor beta chains were sequenced from one sample in a study of a mutant IDH1 vaccine in newly diagnosed glioma. Time point described: baseline, week 1 (first vaccination visit). Treatment indicated: pre-vaccination baseline after standard-of-care therapy. Assay: immunoSEQ multiplex PCR; the TCRdb copy retains only in-frame clones and omits some. The table includes under 90,000 clones, 79% detected once. The starting material was PBMCs, obtained from a glioma patient treated with radiotherapy, temozolomide or both. The receptor source for this set is a man aged 50-60 years with glioma.

This chain connects TRBV19 to TRBJ2-1, with D perhaps matching TRBD1 (5 bases). CDR3 length: 14 residues. The germline V gene encodes CDR1 LNHDA and CDR2 SQIVND (reference sequence). Deletions cut 6 bases from V and 1 base from J, with 10 bases between. The CDR3 DNA follows: TGTGCCAGTAGCGAGACAGTTTCCTACAATGAGCAGTTCTTC. The encoded protein is CASSETVSYNEQFF.

The V and J genes are TRBV7-2 and TRBJ1-1, with 8 bases fitting TRBD1. J lost 3 bases, V lost 5 bases, and 2 bases had no gene match. The CDR3 loop spans 13 amino acids. Germline lookup yields CDR1 SGHTA and CDR2 FQGNSA. This CDR3 reads CASSGQGYTEAFF. The CDR3 DNA reads as TGTGCCAGCAGCGGACAGGGTTACACTGAAGCTTTCTTT.

This clone occurred a few times. V gene TRBV20-1 combines with J gene TRBJ1-2, with no clear D. CDR1 DFQATT and CDR2 SNEGSKA come from the germline V gene (reference sequence). V lost 6 bases and J lost 8, with 10 bases in between. The CDR3 spans 10 residues. This CDR3 reads CSANLGGYTF. CDR3 in DNA: TGCAGTGCGAACCTCGGGGGCTACACCTTC.

The V and J genes are TRBV27 and TRBJ1-5, with D uncertain. V was pared by 5 bases and J by 0 bases, with 14 bases between. The germline V gene has CDR1 MNHEY and CDR2 SMNVEV (reference sequence). The CDR3 loop spans 16 amino acids. The CDR3: CASSPTGYTSNQPQHF. The DNA of the CDR3 is TGTGCCAGCAGTCCTACGGGCTACACTAGCAATCAGCCCCAGCATTTT.

The chain links TRBV19 to TRBJ2-7, with 7 positions matching TRBD1. J lost 2 bases, V lost 6 bases, and 4 bases had no gene match. Germline values: CDR1 LNHDA, CDR2 SQIVND (reference sequence). CDR3 length: 13 residues. CDR3 DNA: TGTGCCAGTAGCGAGGGGGCAGCCTACGAGCAGTACTTC. Its protein is CASSEGAAYEQYF. The full variable domain, rest sourced from reference TRBV19 and TRBJ2-7, is DGGITQSPKYLFRKEGQNVTLSCEQNLNHDAMYWYRQDPGQGLRLIYYSQIVNDFQKGDIAEGYSVSREKKESFPLTVTSAQKNPTAFYLCASSEGAAYEQYFGPGTRLTVT.

In its sample, this clone was seen once. The rearrangement links TRBV29-1 to TRBJ1-2; D uncertain. V shed 3 bases and J shed 6 bases, with 20 bases lying between them. The germline gives CDR1 SQVTM, CDR2 ANQGSEA. The CDR3 covers 15 residues. CDR3 residues: CSVDTNRPPSHGYTF. CDR3 in DNA: TGCAGCGTTGATACAAACCGGCCGCCCTCTCATGGCTACACCTTC.

The rearrangement joins TRBV19 to TRBJ1-5, with D perhaps TRBD1 (6 bases). The CDR3 covers 15 residues. With 4 bases removed from V and 2 bases from J, the gap between germline ends came to 12 bases. The germline V gene encodes CDR1 LNHDA and CDR2 SQIVND (reference sequence). CDR3 in amino acids: CASSTGGGGNQPQHF. In nucleotides, the CDR3 is TGTGCCAGTAGTACGGGGGGGGGCGGCAATCAGCCCCAGCATTTT.